Listed here are 20 T cell receptor beta chains from one sample, sequenced in a study of cytotoxic CD8 clonotypes in ibrutinib-treated CLL. Here immunoSEQ multiplex PCR was the method, and the copy in TCRdb shows in-frame clones only, minus some. The top ten hold about 5.3% of the sample, which has 250,000 to 350,000 clones, 76% seen once. The source was PBMCs, collected at disease progression, from a patient treated with ibrutinib. The receptors originated from a human donor with chronic lymphocytic leukemia.

This CDR3 is CASSSQERGAITYNEQFF. The DNA for the CDR3 is TGTGCCAGCAGCTCACAAGAGAGAGGGGCAATCACCTACAATGAGCAGTTCTTC. The V gene is TRBV11-2, the J gene TRBJ2-1; possibly TRBD1 or TRBD2 for D (5 bases each). Germline values: CDR1 SGHAT, CDR2 FQNNGV. V lost 4 bases, J lost 2 bases, and 21 bases lay in between. The CDR3 sequence is 18 residues long.

This clone was picked up a small number of times. The chain links TRBV11-2 to TRBJ2-7; D is ambiguous. CDR3 length: 15 amino acids. Trimming removed 1 base from V and 3 bases from J, with 13 bases in between. CDR1 SGHAT and CDR2 FQNNGV come from the germline V gene. The CDR3 loop reads CASSLGAGRHYEQYF. The CDR3 nucleotides are TGTGCCAGCAGCTTAGGAGCCGGACGGCACTACGAGCAGTACTTC.

V gene TRBV10-3 combines with J gene TRBJ2-1; D gene ambiguous. The germline V gene encodes CDR1 ENHRY and CDR2 SYGVKD. Trimming stripped 4 bases from V and 5 bases from J, with 3 bases between. The CDR3 extends over 11 amino acids. The CDR3 sequence: CAISVHNEQFF. The CDR3 coding sequence is TGTGCCATCAGTGTGCACAATGAGCAGTTCTTC.

The genes are TRBV10-3 and TRBJ1-5; D might be TRBD1 (5 bases). V was clipped by 6 bases and J by 2 bases, with 14 bases between them. CDR1 and CDR2 (germline): ENHRY, SYGVKD. CDR3 length equals 15 residues. The CDR3 spells CAISENARGNQPQHF. CDR3 bases: TGTGCCATCAGCGAGAACGCCAGGGGCAATCAGCCCCAGCATTTT.

The chain couples TRBV7-9 to TRBJ1-1; 7 nucleotides match TRBD1. The CDR3 covers 14 residues. After removal of 1 base from V and 1 base from J, the junction contained 0 bases not matched to a gene. The germline V gene has CDR1 SEHNR and CDR2 FQNEAQ (reference sequence). CDR3 in amino acids: CASSLEGANTEAFF. DNA for the CDR3: TGTGCCAGCAGCTTAGAGGGGGCGAACACTGAAGCTTTCTTT.

This sequence joins TRBV5-4 and TRBJ1-1, with a tentative D call TRBD1 (5 bases). CDR1 is SGHNT and CDR2 is YYREEE in the germline V gene (reference sequence). V lost 1 base and J 0 bases, leaving 19 bases between the germline ends. This CDR3 has 18 amino acids. The CDR3 loop is CASSLNHWGVGMNTEAFF. CDR3 nucleotide sequence: TGTGCCAGCAGCTTGAATCATTGGGGGGTTGGGATGAACACTGAAGCTTTCTTT.

The V and J genes are TRBV6-6 and TRBJ1-1; tentative D call: TRBD1 (5 bases). Germline CDR1 is MNHNY and CDR2 is SVGAGI (reference sequence). This CDR3 contains 12 residues. V lost 5 bases, J lost 11 bases, and 15 bases lay in between. CDR3 amino acids: CASSPRGVGAFF. CDR3 bases: TGTGCCAGCAGTCCTCGGGGGGTTGGGGCTTTCTTT.

The chain couples TRBV18 to TRBJ1-3; 9 bases agree with TRBD1. The CDR3 contains 17 residues. CDR1 is KGHSH and CDR2 is LQKENI in the germline V gene. After removal of 2 bases from V and 0 bases from J, the junction contained 5 bases not matched to a gene. For the CDR3, the DNA is TGTGCCAGCTCACCATCCCCGGACAGGGGCTCTGGAAACACCATATATTTT. Its protein product is CASSPSPDRGSGNTIYF.

J is TRBJ2-7 and V is TRBV4-3; the D is unclear. The germline V and J ends were trimmed by 3 bases and 0 bases, with 12 bases remaining between them. CDR3 size: 15 residues. Per the germline V gene, CDR1 is LGHNA and CDR2 is YSLEER. The CDR3 region has the DNA TGCGCCAGCAGCCAGGGAAGGGCGAGCTCCTACGAGCAGTACTTC. Its protein product is CASSQGRASSYEQYF.

This CDR3 reads CASSMGQGARGIQYF. CDR3 in DNA: TGTGCCAGTAGTATGGGACAGGGGGCTAGGGGCATTCAGTACTTC. The chain carries TRBV19 and TRBJ2-4; TRBD1 matches at 12 bases. CDR1 and CDR2 (germline): LNHDA, SQIVND (reference sequence). Trimming took 3 bases from V and 9 from J; bases not matched to a gene: 6. The CDR3 covers 15 residues.

This clone was seen a single time. The chain couples TRBV7-6 to TRBJ2-7; 7 positions match TRBD2. V dropped 2 bases and J dropped 7; count of bases not matched to a gene: 8. The V gene's germline CDR1 is SGHVS and CDR2 FNYEAQ. The CDR3 covers 14 residues. In DNA form, the CDR3 reads TGTGCCAGCAGCTTAAGTACAGCGGGGCGAGAGCAGTACTTC. Amino acids: CASSLSTAGREQYF.

This clone was detected a few times. The chain carries TRBV19 and TRBJ1-2; 7 positions match TRBD1. The CDR3 consists of 13 residues. Trimming removed 6 bases from V and 3 bases from J; junction bases left unmatched: 4. Germline values: CDR1 LNHDA, CDR2 SQIVND (reference sequence). CDR3 protein: CASRTGLDYGYTF. For the CDR3, the DNA is TGTGCCAGTAGGACAGGGTTGGACTATGGCTACACCTTC.

The chain has TRBV18 and TRBJ2-7; D is undetermined. V shed 1 base and J shed 5 bases, with 12 bases lying between them. Germline lookup yields CDR1 KGHSH and CDR2 LQKENI. The CDR3 covers 14 residues. CDR3 coding DNA: TGTGCCAGCTCACCACTTCATCGTCTGGACGAGCAGTACTTC. Translation: CASSPLHRLDEQYF. Based on the CDR3 plus reference TRBV18 and TRBJ2-7, the full variable domain is NAGVMQNPRHLVRRRGQEARLRCSPMKGHSHVYWYRQLPEEGLKFMVYLQKENIIDESGMPKERFSAEFPKEGPSILRIQQVVRGDSAAYFCASSPLHRLDEQYFGPGTRLTVT.

This clone has just one count. The V gene is TRBV10-3, the J gene TRBJ1-4; D is perhaps TRBD1 (6 bases). V was shortened by 3 bases and J by 5 bases, with 13 bases between the two germline ends. The CDR3 contains 15 residues. The germline V gene encodes CDR1 ENHRY and CDR2 SYGVKD. CDR3 residues: CAISEQGTLNEKLFF. The CDR3 nucleotides are TGTGCCATCAGTGAACAGGGAACCTTAAATGAAAAACTGTTTTTT.

The V and J genes are TRBV18 and TRBJ2-7; TRBD1 matches at 7 bases. The V and J ends lost 3 bases and 2 bases, in that order; junction bases with no gene match: 16. The CDR3 has 18 amino acids. Germline V lookup: CDR1 KGHSH, CDR2 LQKENI. The CDR3 DNA reads as TGTGCCAGCTCACCCGTGAAAAGGGACAGACGGCGCGCCTACGAGCAGTACTTC. Amino acids: CASSPVKRDRRRAYEQYF.

This clone was found once. The chain links TRBV6-5 to TRBJ2-1, with D possibly TRBD2 on 5 matching bases. The V and J ends lost 8 bases and 3 bases respectively, with 17 bases between them. CDR3 length: 15 residues. Looked up from germline, CDR1 is MNHEY and CDR2 is SVGAGI. The CDR3 loop is CASYGGPQDYNEQFF. The CDR3 nucleotides are TGTGCCAGCTATGGAGGCCCTCAAGACTACAATGAGCAGTTCTTC.

On this clone itself: Additional DNA sequences in this sample encode the identical CDR3. This chain connects TRBV2 to TRBJ2-7; 12 nucleotides match TRBD1. CDR3 length equals 15 residues. V lost 2 bases, J lost 4 bases, and 3 bases stayed unmatched. The germline V gene has CDR1 SNHLY and CDR2 FYNNEI. The CDR3 is CASSERGQGAYEQYF. The CDR3 nucleotides are TGTGCCAGCAGTGAAAGGGGACAGGGGGCATACGAGCAGTACTTC.

The rearrangement uses TRBV28 and TRBJ1-3; D is ambiguous. The CDR3 totals 12 residues. CDR1 is MDHEN and CDR2 is SYDVKM in the germline V gene. V lost 7 bases and J lost 7, with 11 bases in between. The CDR3 sequence: CASKPSRNTIYF. The DNA for the CDR3 is TGTGCCAGCAAGCCGTCCAGGAACACCATATATTTT.

This clone was seen a single time. V and J are TRBV18 and TRBJ1-5; D is uncertain. Germline CDR1 KGHSH, CDR2 LQKENI. V lost 4 bases and J lost 6, with 10 bases in between. This CDR3 spans 13 amino acids. CDR3 DNA: TGTGCCAGCTCACTTTCAATGGGTCAGCCCCAGCATTTT. Protein sequence: CASSLSMGQPQHF.

In its sample, this clone was seen a few times. The rearrangement uses TRBV29-1 and TRBJ2-7; D is unresolved. CDR3 length: 12 residues. With 8 bases removed from V and 2 bases from J, the gap between germline ends came to 13 bases. Germline assignment: CDR1 SQVTM and CDR2 ANQGSEA. CDR3 sequence reads: CSSGRKPYEQYF. The CDR3 bases are TGCAGCTCTGGACGGAAACCCTACGAGCAGTACTTC.